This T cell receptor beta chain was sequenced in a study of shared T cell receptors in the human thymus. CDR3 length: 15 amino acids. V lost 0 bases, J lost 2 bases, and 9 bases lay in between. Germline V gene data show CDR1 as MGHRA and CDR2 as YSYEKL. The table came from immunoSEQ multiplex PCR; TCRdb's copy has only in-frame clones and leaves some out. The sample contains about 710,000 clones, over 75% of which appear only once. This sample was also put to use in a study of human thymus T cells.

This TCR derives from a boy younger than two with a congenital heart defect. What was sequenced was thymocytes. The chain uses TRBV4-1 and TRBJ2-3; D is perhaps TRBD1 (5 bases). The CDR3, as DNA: TGCGCCAGCAGCCAAGATCAAGGGGCCACAGATACGCAGTATTTT. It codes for CASSQDQGATDTQYF.